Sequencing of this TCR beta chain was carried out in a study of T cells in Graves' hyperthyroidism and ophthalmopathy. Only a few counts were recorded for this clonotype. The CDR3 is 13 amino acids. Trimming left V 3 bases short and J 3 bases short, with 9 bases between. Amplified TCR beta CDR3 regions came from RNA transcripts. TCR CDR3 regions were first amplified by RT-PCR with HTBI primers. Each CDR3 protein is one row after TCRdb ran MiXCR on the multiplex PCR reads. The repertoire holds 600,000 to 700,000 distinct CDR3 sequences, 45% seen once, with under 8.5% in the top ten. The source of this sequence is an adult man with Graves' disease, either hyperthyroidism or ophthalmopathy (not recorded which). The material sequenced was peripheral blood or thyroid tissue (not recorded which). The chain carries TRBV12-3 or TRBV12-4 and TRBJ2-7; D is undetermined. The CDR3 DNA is TGTGCCAGCAGTTTTAACCCCAGCTACGAGCAGTACTTC. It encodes CASSFNPSYEQYF.